This T cell receptor beta chain is from a study of blood T cell repertoires in COVID-19. As for the study in general: Collection of acute and convalescent COVID-19 samples took place in the United States, Italy and Spain. In each case, the material was cDNA or gDNA derived from T cells, B-cell-depleted T cells, or PBMCs.

Per the germline V gene, CDR1 is DFQATT and CDR2 is SNEGSKA (reference sequence). V was shortened by 3 bases and J by 1 base, with 15 bases between the two germline ends. The CDR3 loop spans 15 amino acids. As handled by the study authors: Scientists estimated how many nucleated cells there were by amplifying reference gene primers. Here immunoSEQ multiplex PCR was the method, and the copy in TCRdb shows in-frame clones only, minus some. The DNA was the basis for D and trimming; V, J and clone size are from that table. The sample consists of fewer than 250,000 clones, 83% of them appearing once. The specimen was peripheral blood. The source is a woman between 45 and 65 years old with acute or convalescent COVID-19. The chain employs TRBV20-1 and TRBJ1-2; maybe TRBD1 (6 bases). CDR3 loop: CSASAGQQSNYGYTF. CDR3 nucleotide sequence: TGCAGTGCTAGTGCCGGACAGCAAAGTAACTATGGCTACACCTTC.